A selection of T cell receptor beta chains follows, all from one sample in a study of beta chain features in type 1 diabetes. Here immunoSEQ multiplex PCR was the method, and the copy in TCRdb shows in-frame clones only, minus some. Of under 350,000 clones listed, approximately 24% are singletons. What was sequenced was naive CD4+ T cells from blood. The source of these receptors is a woman in her 30s with type 1 diabetes. Each CDR3 is given with its conserved first and last residue. Size values are once, few and many counts, or a class for expanded clones, and some rows have none.

V,J,size,length,CDR3
TRBV29-1,TRBJ2-1,.,16,CSVEMGTGGSYNEQFF
TRBV30,TRBJ2-7,few,14,CAWSVDYGGGEQYF
TRBV30,TRBJ2-7,few,14,CAWSVGGRFYEQYF
TRBV6-5,TRBJ1-2,once,15,CASSSRRQGSNGYTF
TRBV9,TRBJ2-7,.,15,CASSEGPGRSYEQYF
TRBV5-1,TRBJ2-5,few,18,CASSLRTAKGATQETQYF
TRBV29-1,TRBJ1-2,.,14,CSVESFLRSYGYTF
TRBV5-1,TRBJ2-5,.,14,CASSLGLVQETQYF
TRBV30,TRBJ1-5,.,13,CAWSGGGVQPQHF
TRBV4-2,TRBJ1-3,.,13,CASSLQGANTIYF
TRBV30,TRBJ1-4,few,10,CAWSNEKLFF
TRBV11-2,TRBJ2-7,.,15,CASSHIRTGVYEQYF
TRBV5-1,TRBJ1-1,few,15,CASSKTGELNTEAFF
TRBV18,TRBJ1-1,.,14,CASFPGQGGREAFF
TRBV2,TRBJ2-1,.,14,CASDTSGSYNEQFF
TRBV28,TRBJ2-7,.,14,CASSSYVEVYEQYF
TRBV30,TRBJ1-1,.,11,CAWGGNTEAFF
TRBV16,TRBJ1-2,.,13,CASSQSGSYGYTF
TRBV4-1,TRBJ1-4,.,15,CASHGGRLTNEKLFF
TRBV27,TRBJ2-7,.,13,CASKHAPGGEQYF
TRBV28,TRBJ2-7,.,15,CATMGWRQGRYEQYF
TRBV9,TRBJ2-3,.,14,CASSWGQGPDTQYF
TRBV29-1,TRBJ2-6,few,18,CSASSRGRQGTGANVLTF
TRBV15,TRBJ2-2,few,15,CATRMGLAGTGELFF
TRBV29-1,TRBJ1-1,.,14,CSVSGTAMNTEAFF
TRBV11-2,TRBJ2-7,.,14,CASSLSGQGEEQYF
TRBV7-2,TRBJ1-1,.,13,CASSGHRGAAAFF
TRBV4-1,TRBJ2-7,few,16,CASSPAGTGAFYEQYF
TRBV30,TRBJ1-2,.,15,CAWSKFGQGFYGYTF
TRBV29-1,TRBJ1-1,.,12,CSVGLFTGRAFF
TRBV5-1,TRBJ2-1,.,13,CASSTDSHNEQFF
TRBV6-5,TRBJ1-1,.,13,CASITGENTEAFF
TRBV29-1,TRBJ2-1,.,15,CSVGSIRHRGNEQFF
TRBV6-5,TRBJ1-4,.,15,CASSPQFATNEKLFF
TRBV5-6,TRBJ1-2,.,12,CASSQVDYGYTF
TRBV7-3,TRBJ2-1,few,15,CASSLNRGSYNEQFF
TRBV5-1,TRBJ2-5,.,15,CASSLLRGNQETQYF
TRBV7-9,TRBJ1-1,few,15,CASSLGANEGTEAFF
TRBV18,TRBJ1-1,.,15,CASITSTGANTEAFF
TRBV4-1,TRBJ2-5,.,13,CASSRVYGGTQYF
TRBV6-5,TRBJ2-5,few,14,CASSYSNAGETQYF
TRBV2,TRBJ1-4,few,12,CASSGQPEKLFF